Below, one T cell receptor (beta chain) is given with its context. What antigen it recognizes has not been identified. No much larger clonotype is one base removed from it; base qualities were not supplied. This entry comes from a study of OX40 agonist ivuxolimab in advanced cancers. About the full investigation: Ivuxolimab, which targeted the costimulatory receptor OX40 (CD134), was an agonistic, fully human IgG2 monoclonal antibody. The paper covers the monotherapy dose-escalation part of the phase I ivuxolimab trial, which included N of about 50 patients. Of the approximately 53 patients in dose escalation, around 20 had hepatocellular carcinoma, roughly 15 had melanoma, 9 had renal cell carcinoma and 9 had head and neck cancer. A male proportion of 70% to 90% and a mean age of around 60 years, ranging from roughly 23 to 90, were recorded for the dose-escalation cohort. Patients were allowed to have had prior anti-PD-1, anti-PD-L1 or anti-CTLA-4 therapy, and more than 35% of the dose-escalation patients had been treated with checkpoint inhibitors. Partial responses occurred in three dose-escalation patients: two with cutaneous melanoma and one with hepatocellular carcinoma. The point of sequencing TCRbeta in the periphery was to test whether ivuxolimab changed TCR sequence diversity and drove clonal T-cell expansion. Intravenous ivuxolimab was administered to patients every 2 weeks at six dose levels: 0.01, 0.1, 0.3, 1.5, 3 and 10 mg/kg. The study at large found these results: At doses of 0.1 to 3.0 mg/kg, clonal expansion of both CD4+ and CD8+ T cells in blood was seen between baseline and week 6. After ivuxolimab, expanded clones were on average more numerous among CD8+ T cells than among CD4+ T cells. In partial responders in the 0.1-3.0 mg/kg groups, normalized peripheral clonal expansion was found to be among the lowest, especially among CD8+ T cells. Low levels of normalized T-cell clonal expansion were also shown by some nonresponding patients. The antigen specificity of the clonally expanded peripheral T cells was not determined.

Patients with autoimmune disease history or receiving systemic immunosuppression were excluded from the trial. Peripheral blood for TCR sequencing was collected from all dose cohorts at baseline, on cycle 4 day 1, and on cycle 7 day 1. The samples were taken from a phase I, first-in-human, multicenter, open-label dose-escalation trial of ivuxolimab. Adults with locally advanced or metastatic melanoma, renal cell, hepatocellular, or head and neck squamous cell carcinoma were enrolled in the trial. CD4+ and CD8+ T cells were sorted separately from peripheral blood before TCR sequencing. For sequencing of the TCRbeta CDR3 region, genomic DNA was extracted from the sorted cells. TCRbeta CDR3 regions were sequenced using the immunoSEQ Assay. This is the immuneACCESS table as TCRdb keeps it, with only in-frame sequences that have V and J called. A part of the clones is gone; compared with another copy, unresolved V genes explain less than half, and the rest is unexplained. Here the sample has about 10,000 clones; 76% occur a single time. Of the sample, roughly 20% is held by the ten largest clones.

Including cysteine and phenylalanine, the CDR3 has 12 amino acids. Only the CDR3 DNA stays, 36 bases, in frame from base 1. V loses 1 base of germline sequence and J loses 7 bases, and the interval between the two ends is 5 bases. The germline V gene (reference sequence) yields SEHNR for CDR1 and FQNEAQ for CDR2. The starting material was CD4+ or CD8+ T cells sorted from blood, obtained in a trial of the OX40 agonist ivuxolimab. The clonotype was recovered from an adult with an advanced solid tumor such as melanoma, head and neck, liver or kidney cancer. This sequence uses TRBV7-9 and TRBJ2-1, with no D gene named confidently. In nucleotide form, the sequence is TGTGCCAGCAGCTTAGGGAATAATGAGCAGTTCTTC. The encoded protein is CASSLGNNEQFF.